This T cell receptor (beta chain) derives from a study of blood T cell repertoires in COVID-19. Background on the study: The samples span acute and convalescent COVID-19 from the United States, Italy and Spain.

While infection was still active, Seattle patients were enrolled and then followed longitudinally. Germline V gives CDR1 MGHRA, CDR2 YSYEKL. This CDR3 has 14 residues. Trimming stripped 6 bases from V and 5 bases from J, with 13 bases between. The authors' processing: Amplifying reference gene primers gave estimates of nucleated cell counts. TCRdb's copy holds only in-frame clones and misses some; the assay was immunoSEQ multiplex PCR. That table furnishes V, J and clone size, whereas the DNA furnished D and trimming. The repertoire holds approximately 96,000 clones, 80% to 90% seen once, with roughly 4.2% in the top ten.

Sequencing was done on a sample of peripheral blood. This clonotype was sampled from a human donor with COVID-19, enrolled during active disease. The donor label of this sample is uncertain. The J gene is TRBJ1-4, the V gene TRBV4-1; D perhaps matches TRBD1 (6 bases). As DNA, the CDR3 is TGCGCCAGCAGACCCCCAGGGGAAAATGAAAAACTGTTTTTT. Its protein is CASRPPGENEKLFF.